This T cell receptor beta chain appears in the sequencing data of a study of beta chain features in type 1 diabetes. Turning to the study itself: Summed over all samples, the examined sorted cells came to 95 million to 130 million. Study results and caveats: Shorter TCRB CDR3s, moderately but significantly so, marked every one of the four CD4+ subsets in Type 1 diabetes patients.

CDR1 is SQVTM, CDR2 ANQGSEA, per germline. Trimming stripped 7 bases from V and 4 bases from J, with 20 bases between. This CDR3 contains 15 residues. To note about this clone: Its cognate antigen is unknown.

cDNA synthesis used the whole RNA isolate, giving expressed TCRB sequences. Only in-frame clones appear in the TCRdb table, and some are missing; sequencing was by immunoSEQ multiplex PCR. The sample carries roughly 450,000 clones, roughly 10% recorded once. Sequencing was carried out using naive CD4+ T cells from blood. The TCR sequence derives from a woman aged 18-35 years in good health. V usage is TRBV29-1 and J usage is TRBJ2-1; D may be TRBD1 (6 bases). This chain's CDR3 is CSARSDRPPYNEQFF. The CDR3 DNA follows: TGCAGCGCCCGATCCGACAGGCCGCCTTACAATGAGCAGTTCTTC.